Below are 26 T cell receptor beta chains sequenced from a single sample in a study of CD8 T cells in seronegative destructive rheumatoid arthritis. Clones were read by immunoSEQ multiplex PCR, and TCRdb kept only the in-frame ones, dropping some. The sample yields 10,000 to 15,000 clones, 83% seen once. Sequencing was done on a sample of CD8+ T cells from blood. These receptor sequences come from a woman aged 30-55 years with seronegative destructive rheumatoid arthritis.

This clone appeared a single time. This chain uses TRBV6-6 with TRBJ1-1; D not certain. The CDR3 spans 12 residues. Germline CDR1 is MNHNY and CDR2 is SVGAGI (reference sequence). The ends were cut back, 2 bases at V and 5 bases at J, with 6 bases in the middle. CDR3 in DNA: TGTGCCAGCAGTTACGGCAGGACTGAAGCTTTCTTT. Translating gives CASSYGRTEAFF.

On this clone itself: At one end the junction does not follow the germline gene, possibly because of a read error. In nucleotides, the CDR3 is TGTGCCAGCAGGGAAGGACAGGGGTTCACTGAAGCTTTCTTT. Translated: CASREGQGFTEAFF. J is TRBJ1-1 and V is TRBV6-1, with 9 nucleotides matching TRBD1. CDR3 length: 14 amino acids. Looked up from germline, CDR1 is MNHNS and CDR2 is SASEGT.

The rearrangement joins TRBV4-1 to TRBJ1-5; D remains ambiguous. Germline-derived CDR1 and CDR2 are MGHRA and YSYEKL. The V end was cut by 5 bases, the J end by 4 bases, with 15 bases between. The CDR3 spans 15 residues. The CDR3 sequence is CASSSRGPVNQPQHF. The DNA for the CDR3 is TGCGCCAGCAGCTCACGAGGGCCAGTTAATCAGCCCCAGCATTTT.

This chain joins TRBV27 and TRBJ1-3; no definite D call. Germline CDR1 and CDR2: MNHEY and SMNVEV (reference sequence). Trimming shortened V by 7 bases and J by 0 bases, and 10 bases separated the two germline ends. The CDR3 spans 14 residues. The CDR3 DNA reads as TGTGCCAGCAAGGAGGGTCTCTCTGGAAACACCATATATTTT. Residues: CASKEGLSGNTIYF.

Of note for this clone: This specimen includes other DNA sequences encoding the same CDR3. V and J are TRBV19 and TRBJ1-5, with D uncertain. Germline CDR1 is LNHDA and CDR2 is SQIVND (reference sequence). V was trimmed by 6 bases and J by 2 bases, leaving 14 bases between them. CDR3 length equals 15 residues. The CDR3 nucleotides are TGTGCCAGTAGCCTGGGGAGGTATGGCAATCAGCCCCAGCATTTT. Its protein is CASSLGRYGNQPQHF.

The chain has TRBV19 and TRBJ1-5; D gene uncertain. The ends were cut back, 6 bases at V and 12 bases at J, with 12 bases in the middle. Germline CDR1 reads LNHDA; CDR2 reads SQIVND (reference sequence). This CDR3 region has 11 residues. For the CDR3, the DNA is TGTGCCAGTAGCTCCCCTATGCTCCAGCATTTT. Its protein product is CASSSPMLQHF.

By sample share, this clone is medium-sized (0.01 to 0.1%). The chain links TRBV15 to TRBJ2-5; D possibly corresponds to TRBD2 (5 bases). Germline V gives CDR1 LNHNV, CDR2 YYDKDF (reference sequence). The CDR3 extends over 13 amino acids. V lost 5 bases to trimming and J lost 5 bases, with 12 bases between them. CDR3 protein: CATSYIAGETQYF. The CDR3 DNA reads as TGTGCCACCAGCTATATTGCGGGTGAGACCCAGTACTTC.

This chain uses TRBV9 with TRBJ1-2, with D hard to call. The length of the CDR3 is 16 residues. V was pared by 0 bases and J by 5 bases, with 17 bases between. The germline V gene encodes CDR1 SGDLS and CDR2 YYNGEE. The CDR3 nucleotides are TGTGCCAGCAGCGTAGCTGTCCCAGGTGGTGATTATGGCTACACCTTC. This gives the protein CASSVAVPGGDYGYTF.

V and J are TRBV5-4 and TRBJ1-1; the match to TRBD1 covers 9 bases. V was pared by 4 bases and J by 4 bases, with 5 bases of the junction left unmatched. The length of the CDR3 is 14 residues. Per germline, CDR1 SGHNT and CDR2 YYREEE (reference sequence). The CDR3 DNA follows: TGTGCCAGCAGCAACGGACAGGGGACCACTGAAGCTTTCTTT. It translates to CASSNGQGTTEAFF.

V gene TRBV9 combines with J gene TRBJ2-7; weak D call: TRBD2 (6 bases). The germline V and J ends were trimmed by 8 bases and 2 bases, with 17 bases remaining between them. Germline values: CDR1 SGDLS, CDR2 YYNGEE. The CDR3 is made up of 14 amino acids. This CDR3 reads CARILGTEAYEQYV. In DNA form, the CDR3 reads TGTGCCAGAATATTGGGGACTGAAGCCTACGAGCAGTACGTC.

The rearrangement joins TRBV9 to TRBJ2-3; the match to TRBD2 covers 7 bases. The CDR3 runs 16 residues. The ends lost 0 bases at V and 5 bases at J; junction bases unmatched: 9. Germline-derived CDR1 and CDR2 are SGDLS and YYNGEE. Here the CDR3 DNA reads TGTGCCAGCAGCGTAGTTGGCGGGGGAGCCGGAGATACGCAGTATTTT. Translating it yields CASSVVGGGAGDTQYF.

In this sample, this clone turned up a few times. The V gene is TRBV4-2, the J gene TRBJ2-3; 9 nucleotides align to TRBD1. Germline assignment: CDR1 LGHNA and CDR2 YNFKEQ. With 0 bases clipped from V and 2 bases from J, the junction kept 6 bases outside the gene matches. The CDR3 has 17 residues. The CDR3 DNA sequence: TGTGCCAGCAGCCAAGAGAGGGACAGGGTACCCACAGATACGCAGTATTTT. It codes for CASSQERDRVPTDTQYF.

The genes are TRBV5-1 and TRBJ1-1; no clear D. Germline values: CDR1 SGHRS, CDR2 YFSETQ. The CDR3 runs 13 residues. V was pared by 0 bases and J by 3 bases, with 6 bases between. CDR3 nucleotide sequence: TGCGCCAGCAGCTTGGACGGAGACACTGAAGCTTTCTTT. Encoded protein: CASSLDGDTEAFF.

A note on this clone: One junction end disagrees with the germline gene, perhaps due to a read error. The chain is built from TRBV27 and TRBJ2-1; 9 bases agree with TRBD2. Germline V gene data show CDR1 as MNHEY and CDR2 as SMNVEV (reference sequence). The CDR3 runs to 12 residues. For the CDR3, the DNA is TGTGCCAGCAGTTTTATAGCGGGGGCCAAGATCTTC. As protein: CASSFIAGAKIF.

The chain carries TRBV5-4 and TRBJ1-2; possibly TRBD1 for D (5 bases). V dropped 0 bases and J dropped 8 bases, with 11 bases sitting between them. CDR3 length equals 13 residues. CDR1 SGHNT and CDR2 YYREEE come from the germline V gene (reference sequence). DNA for the CDR3: TGTGCCAGCAGCTTGGGGGGCGTGGGCGGCTACACCTTC. It encodes CASSLGGVGGYTF.

This rearrangement joins TRBV7-9 to TRBJ1-1; 7 bases match TRBD1. The CDR3 spans 12 residues. The trim removed 5 bases at V and 7 bases at J, leaving 4 bases unmatched. The germline CDR1 and CDR2 sequences are SEHNR and FQNEAQ (reference sequence). The CDR3 is CASSEGAVEAFF. The CDR3 DNA sequence: TGTGCCAGCAGCGAGGGGGCAGTTGAAGCTTTCTTT.

The chain recombines TRBV7-3 with TRBJ2-2; 8 bases fit TRBD2. Germline CDR1 SGHTA, CDR2 FQGTGA. V trimming: 2 bases; J trimming: 2 bases; junction bases outside the gene matches: 7. This CDR3 is built from 17 residues. CDR3 in amino acids: CASSLPRAGGNTGELFF. CDR3 DNA: TGTGCCAGCAGCTTACCCCGCGCGGGGGGAAACACCGGGGAGCTGTTTTTT.

This chain joins TRBV10-3 and TRBJ1-1; no clear D. From germline, CDR1 is ENHRY and CDR2 SYGVKD. The CDR3 totals 12 residues. With 6 bases removed from V and 7 bases from J, the gap between germline ends came to 12 bases. The CDR3 DNA reads as TGTGCCATCAGCACCGCCGGCGGTGAAGCTTTCTTT. Its translation is CAISTAGGEAFF.

This clone was detected a few times. V is TRBV5-1 and J is TRBJ1-1; 7 bases match TRBD1. This CDR3 has 13 amino acids. J gave up 8 bases and V 4 bases, and 8 bases lay outside the gene matches. Germline V gives CDR1 SGHRS, CDR2 YFSETQ. The CDR3 is CASSPLTGDEAFF. The CDR3 coding sequence is TGCGCCAGCAGCCCTTTAACAGGGGACGAAGCTTTCTTT. Full variable domain (outside the CDR3, taken from reference TRBV5-1 and TRBJ1-1): KAGVTQTPRYLIKTRGQQVTLSCSPISGHRSVSWYQQTPGQGLQFLFEYFSETQRNKGNFPGRFSGRQFSNSRSEMNVSTLELGDSALYLCASSPLTGDEAFFGQGTRLTVV.

V is TRBV28 and J is TRBJ1-6; 10 bases agree with TRBD1. J was trimmed by 8 bases and V by 6 bases; bases with no gene match: 4. From germline, CDR1 is MDHEN and CDR2 SYDVKM. The CDR3 covers 14 residues. The CDR3 DNA reads TGTGCCAGCAGCCGGGACAGGGGATATTCACCCCTCCACTTT. Translated, it gives CASSRDRGYSPLHF.

The genes are TRBV28 and TRBJ1-4; TRBD1 matches 7 bases. The CDR3 runs to 16 residues. V gave up 2 bases and J gave up 10 bases; unmatched junction bases: 13. Per the germline V gene, CDR1 is MDHEN and CDR2 is SYDVKM. CDR3 in DNA: TGTGCCAGCAGTTTAGGCCAGACAGGGCTGGCAGGAAAACTGTTTTTT. Translating gives CASSLGQTGLAGKLFF.

J is TRBJ1-5 and V is TRBV27; 9 positions match TRBD1. CDR3 length: 15 residues. The trim removed 2 bases at V and 5 bases at J, leaving 4 bases unmatched. The germline CDR1 and CDR2 sequences are MNHEY and SMNVEV (reference sequence). The chain's CDR3 is CASSLSGTGYQPQHF. CDR3 nucleotides: TGTGCCAGCAGTTTAAGCGGGACAGGGTATCAGCCCCAGCATTTT.

This clone came up a few times. The CDR3 DNA reads as TGTGCCAGCAGCTTAGGGGCAGGGTCAGATACGCAGTATTTT. Protein product: CASSLGAGSDTQYF. The rearrangement links TRBV7-6 to TRBJ2-3, with a weak D call TRBD1 (5 bases). Germline V gene sequence: CDR1 SGHVS, CDR2 FNYEAQ. V was trimmed by 1 base and J by 4 bases, leaving 9 bases between them. The CDR3 covers 14 residues. Drawing the rest from reference TRBV7-6 and TRBJ2-3, the complete variable domain is GAGVSQSPRYKVTKRGQDVALRCDPISGHVSLYWYRQALGQGPEFLTYFNYEAQQDKSGLPNDRFSAERPEGSISTLTIQRTEQRDSAMYRCASSLGAGSDTQYFGPGTRLTVL.

This clone was seen just once. The chain has TRBV7-9 and TRBJ2-5; 7 bases agree with TRBD1. There are 17 residues in the CDR3. From germline, CDR1 is SEHNR and CDR2 FQNEAQ (reference sequence). V lost 5 bases to trimming and J lost 0 bases; unmatched junction nucleotides: 12. The chain's CDR3 is CASSPSHDRAYQETQYF. DNA of the CDR3: TGTGCCAGCAGCCCTTCTCACGACAGGGCTTACCAAGAGACCCAGTACTTC.

This chain connects TRBV25-1 to TRBJ1-6; possible D gene TRBD1, 5 bases. V lost 6 bases to trimming and J lost 10 bases, with 13 bases between them. Germline V gene lookup returns CDR1 MGHDK and CDR2 SYGVNS. This CDR3 contains 13 residues. The CDR3 DNA follows: TGTGCCAGCAGGGCGGGACTCGGATCACCCCTCCACTTT. Protein sequence: CASRAGLGSPLHF.

DNA of the CDR3: TGTGCCAGCAGCTCATGGACTAGGCAAGAGACCCAGTACTTC. It specifies CASSSWTRQETQYF. The chain joins TRBV5-4 to TRBJ2-5; TRBD2 matches at 7 bases. The CDR3 is 14 amino acids. V gave up 3 bases and J gave up 2 bases; unmatched junction bases: 4. Germline loops: CDR1 SGHNT, CDR2 YYREEE (reference sequence).